Shown below are 9 T cell receptor beta chains from a single sample sequenced in a study of a mutant IDH1 vaccine in newly diagnosed glioma. Data came from immunoSEQ multiplex PCR; TCRdb stores just in-frame clones and leaves some out. Of some 60,000 clones in the sample, under 85% were seen once. The time point is: week 11, during vaccination. Doses of 300 ug of mutant IDH1 20-mer peptide were given with topical imiquimod. Their target antigens are unknown. Sequencing used PBMCs, obtained from a glioma patient whose treatment included an IDH1 peptide vaccine. These receptor sequences come from a young man with glioma.

V gene TRBV28 combines with J gene TRBJ2-3; D might be TRBD1 (5 bases). Germline-derived CDR1 and CDR2 are MDHEN and SYDVKM. The CDR3 is made up of 16 amino acids. V was cut by 3 bases and J by 3 bases, with 16 bases left in between. CDR3 bases: TGTGCCAGCAGTTTCCAGGGCAGGGCACGGACAGATACGCAGTATTTT. This codes for CASSFQGRARTDTQYF.

This clone was seen only a few times. The chain couples TRBV5-4 to TRBJ1-6; D might be TRBD1 (6 bases). Germline lookup yields CDR1 SGHNT and CDR2 YYREEE (reference sequence). The CDR3 sequence is 13 residues long. The germline V and J ends were trimmed by 4 bases and 7 bases, with 9 bases remaining between them. The CDR3 loop is CASSTDRNSPLHF. The CDR3 DNA follows: TGTGCCAGCAGCACGGACAGAAATTCACCCCTCCACTTT.

This chain links TRBV27 with TRBJ2-5; 15 bases fit TRBD2. Trimming took 5 bases from V and 5 from J; bases not matched to a gene: 6. Looked up from germline, CDR1 is MNHEY and CDR2 is SMNVEV (reference sequence). The CDR3 length is 16 residues. DNA for the CDR3: TGTGCCAGCAGTCCCGGACTAGCGGGAGGGCGGGAGACCCAGTACTTC. Translated: CASSPGLAGGRETQYF.

V usage is TRBV11-2 and J usage is TRBJ2-2; TRBD2 agrees at 8 bases. The CDR3 has 15 residues. The V gene end was trimmed by 5 bases and the J gene end by 7 bases; junction bases not matched to a gene: 9. Germline V gene lookup returns CDR1 SGHAT and CDR2 FQNNGV. This CDR3 is CASSLPGGAVGELFF. The CDR3 DNA reads TGTGCCAGCAGCCTCCCCGGGGGGGCGGTCGGGGAGCTGTTTTTT.

This chain links TRBV5-1 with TRBJ1-1; D uncertain. V was shortened by 0 bases and J by 5 bases, with 11 bases between the two germline ends. CDR1 is SGHRS and CDR2 is YFSETQ in the germline V gene. The CDR3 has 14 amino acids. The CDR3 protein is CASSLDPEGTEAFF. The CDR3 nucleotides are TGCGCCAGCAGCTTGGACCCGGAAGGGACTGAAGCTTTCTTT.

This chain connects TRBV15 to TRBJ1-4, with D possibly TRBD1 on 5 matching bases. The CDR3 is 15 residues long. Per the germline V gene, CDR1 is LNHNV and CDR2 is YYDKDF (reference sequence). V shed 6 bases and J shed 3 bases, with 14 bases lying between them. DNA for the CDR3: TGTGCCACCAGTCAATCAGGGAGATCTAATGAAAAACTGTTTTTT. It encodes CATSQSGRSNEKLFF.

The count of this clone is one. The chain couples TRBV6-1 to TRBJ2-2; 10 bases match TRBD2. Germline CDR1 and CDR2: MNHNS and SASEGT. The CDR3 sequence is 15 residues long. The J segment lost 6 bases and the V segment lost 1 base, leaving 2 bases of the junction unmatched. Here the CDR3 reads CASSEELAGPGELFF. DNA for the CDR3: TGTGCCAGCAGTGAAGAACTAGCGGGGCCCGGGGAGCTGTTTTTT.

This clone was counted once. The chain links TRBV6-1 to TRBJ1-6; D gene unclear. V was shortened by 5 bases and J by 9 bases, with 17 bases between the two germline ends. The CDR3 runs to 15 residues. The germline CDR1 and CDR2 sequences are MNHNS and SASEGT. The CDR3 loop reads CASSPEEGGGSPLHF. The DNA for the CDR3 is TGTGCCAGCAGTCCAGAGGAGGGTGGTGGTTCACCCCTCCACTTT.

This chain joins TRBV27 and TRBJ1-3; the D is unclear. Per germline, CDR1 MNHEY and CDR2 SMNVEV (reference sequence). This CDR3 has 16 amino acids. With 6 bases removed from V and 0 bases from J, the gap between germline ends came to 15 bases. In DNA, the CDR3 is TGTGCCAGCAGCCTAGGTCGTGGCGGCTCTGGAAACACCATATATTTT. It codes for CASSLGRGGSGNTIYF.